This TCR beta chain appears in the sequencing data of a study of vaccination and CD4 T cells after COVID-19. Across the whole study: Typically, post-vaccine samples were obtained a median approximately 70 days after dose two, within a range of 14 to 241.

On this clonotype itself: The antigen is unknown.

Cultured CD4+ T-cell DNA underwent Oncomine TCR Beta short-read sequencing. Using its own MiXCR run on the PCR reads, TCRdb lists one record per CDR3 protein. Here the sample spans more than 9,000 distinct CDR3 sequences, over 40% being singletons. Documented treatment: approximately 9-day PBMC culture with coronavirus spike peptide pools or control peptides (ViraFEST assay). Trimming left V 2 bases short and J 6 bases short, with 12 bases between. CDR1 and CDR2 from the germline V gene are SGHDN and FVKESK. The CDR3 is made up of 14 amino acids. The specimen was CD4+ T cells from blood, cultured in vitro. The clonotype was recovered from a human donor who had recovered from COVID-19. V gene TRBV14 combines with J gene TRBJ2-3, with D unresolved. The CDR3 loop is CASSQHKNPDTQYF. CDR3 DNA sequence: TGTGCCAGCAGCCAACATAAGAATCCGGATACGCAGTATTTT. The full variable domain, with the rest looked up from reference TRBV14 and TRBJ2-3, is EAGVTQFPSHSVIEKGQTVTLRCDPISGHDNLYWYRRVMGKEIKFLLHFVKESKQDESGMPNNRFLAERTGGTYSTLKVQPAELEDSGVYFCASSQHKNPDTQYFGPGTRLTVL.